This section outlines one T cell receptor beta chain sequence together with its context. Its antigen target is currently unknown. Base qualities are not provided; no much larger clone lies one nucleotide away. Library prep was done by the immunoSEQ multiplex PCR assay. The multiplex PCR relied on a mix of 60 forward primers for TCR Vbeta segments and 13 reverse primers for TCR Jbeta segments. The CDR3 region of rearranged TCR beta genes was amplified from genomic DNA by a multiplex PCR assay. On the Illumina HiSeq System, the amplified TCR beta libraries were sequenced as 87-base-pair reads. Concerning the study's data processing: In a later analysis, tens of millions of unique TCR beta chains were counted across the approximately 620 repertoires, and roughly 11 million of these chains were shared by at least two donors. To remove PCR and sequencing errors, raw reads were error-corrected and collapsed into unique sequences using a nearest-neighbor algorithm that merged closely related sequences. V, D and J gene segments were assigned by aligning CDR3 sequences to IMGT reference sequences. For a sequence to be retained, at least a six-nucleotide match to both a V gene segment and a J gene segment was required. A rearrangement counted as productive if the CDR3 had no stop codons and remained in frame with V and J, and every other rearrangement counted as non-productive. Following IMGT convention, CDR3 was defined as the stretch from the second conserved V-encoded cysteine to the conserved J-encoded phenylalanine. Sequences without an unambiguous match to a single V gene segment were excluded from the earlier analysis of about 600 of the donors. In an earlier analysis of 587 of the donors, a V segment was called functional when productive rearrangements were above 56.7%, and segregating when the standard deviation between donors exceeded 5%. To diagnose cytomegalovirus status from the catalog of TCR beta chain sequences, a statistical classification framework was built. In a later analysis, TCR nucleotide sequences were compared against IMGT/GENE-DB human TR gene sequences so that V and J genes could be assigned. Using the TCRdist pipeline, a later analysis assigned CDR3 sequences along with most-parsimonious VDJ recombination scenarios. In a later analysis, each TCR beta chain was defined by its CDR3 amino acid sequence together with its V-gene family, and reads lacking a unique V-gene family were excluded. A later analysis removed several hundred highly shared, low-generation-probability nucleotide sequences to deal with suspected cross-contamination and a sequencing artifact. For each public chain, a later analysis derived a clonal expansion index from normalized ranks of inferred template counts within each repertoire. In a later analysis, generation probabilities were computed using a VDJ recombination model fitted to out-of-frame rearrangements, and the results were checked against IGoR. Hypergeometric tests were used in a later analysis to score TCR-TCR, TCR-HLA and TCR-CMV co-occurrence, with a repertoire-size bias correction applied to the TCR pairs. A later analysis estimated false discovery rates by permuting HLA or CMV assignments 20 times. In a later analysis, co-occurring TCRs were grouped with DBSCAN, and TCRdist sequence similarity was added when clustering was performed within HLA-allele-positive subsets. Repertoires with fewer than 30,000 or more than 120,000 public chains, plus five repertoires with anomalous nucleotide sharing, were excluded from co-occurrence clustering. TCRdb limited this immuneACCESS table to in-frame rearrangements with V and J called. A share of clones is missing; checked studies link under half to unresolved V genes, and the rest is unexplained. V, J and clone size are those of that table, while D and trimming were read from the DNA. This sample lists about 65,000 clones; less than 65% were detected once. The ten largest account for around 2.8% of the sample.

This sample was included in a study of cytomegalovirus exposure and HLA in healthy donors (dated by TCRdb to the late 2010s). Looking at the study overall: In an earlier analysis of 587 of the donors, approximately 260 Gb of sequence data and 90 million to 120 million unique TCR beta sequences from about 179 million T cells were reported. An early release that covered about 600 HLA-typed donors contained approximately 290 gigabases of sequencing data and approximately 85 million unique TCR sequences. Of the roughly 390 genotyped donors, around 81% fell in the genetic ancestry cluster associated with self-reported Caucasian donors. The study was designed to test whether signatures of past pathogen exposure could be identified by cataloging public T cell receptors. Using immunosequencing, the study profiled T cell repertoires from about 620 subjects and related those repertoires to cytomegalovirus serostatus. A separate validation cohort of roughly 130 different subjects was used in addition to the roughly 700-subject first cohort. The study combined high-throughput TCR immunosequencing, statistical association of individual TCRs with disease status, and machine learning to predict cytomegalovirus infection status. To study patterns of TCR occurrence, a later analysis re-analyzed previously published TCR beta repertoires from 650 to 750 donors and added high-resolution HLA genotyping. Rather than drawing on any new phenotypic data, the later analysis identified candidate immune exposures from TCR beta sequences and the way those sequences occurred across donors. An earlier analysis of roughly 600 of the donors used high-throughput TCR beta sequencing to judge whether each TCR beta V gene segment behaved as functional or pseudogenic. Alongside the repertoire data, information on donor age, sex, ethnicity and CMV serostatus was compiled. Genome-wide SNP genotypes for about 60% of the roughly 670 donors were used in a later genetic analysis, which treated that subset as a discovery cohort. All discovery cohort repertoires had been generated on a single sequencing platform. Class I and class II HLA loci were covered by the typing at four-digit resolution. The number of typed donors differed by locus: about 620-640 for A, B, C, DRB1 and DQB1; 500 to 550 for DQA1; 606 for DPA1; and some 450 for DPB1. About five DR-DQ haplotypes were treated as single units for association and clustering because of strong linkage in the cohort. Among some 410 genotyped donors of the cohort, an average of approximately 200,000 unique TCR beta nucleotide sequences was sequenced per donor, of which roughly 18% were non-productive.

Compared with germline, V lacks 4 bases and J lacks 7 bases; bases without a gene match: 5. Based on the germline V gene, the CDR1 and CDR2 sequences are SGHRS and YFSETQ. Taken from cysteine to phenylalanine, the CDR3 has 14 residues. Only the CDR3 DNA stays, 42 bases, in frame from base 1. Broader findings and caveats from the paper: A later analysis reported that several top co-occurrence clusters appeared linked to parvovirus B19, influenza, CMV and Epstein-Barr virus. In vitro tests confirmed that a few of the cytomegalovirus-associated TCR beta chains recognize cytomegalovirus antigens. CMV serostatus was the only immune exposure information available for the cohort. The sequencing pipeline was judged likely to have produced a cluster of highly shared sequence variants as a technical artifact. Compared with equally common non-associated chains, HLA-associated TCR beta chains in a later analysis were more clonally expanded and had lower generation probabilities. The earlier analysis of 587 of the donors excluded some 16 rarely observed V segments, including chromosome 9 orphons, because counts were too low. The authors suggested that the approach could potentially be generalized to other disease states and immunological phenotypes. V-gene and J-gene trimming of TCR beta chains was associated with a missense DCLRE1C variant in a later genetic analysis, and the association was replicated in an independent cohort. Assigning TCR associations to individual alleles was difficult when HLA alleles, especially DR and DQ, strongly co-occurred. An earlier analysis of some 590 of the donors showed that most TCR beta V segments appeared in productive rearrangements either about 90% or about 30% of the time, which broadly matched IMGT annotations. While some public TCRs were present in many individuals, most TCR sequences turned up only very rarely across donors. In a later analysis, TCR association rates were found to vary across HLA loci, with the most associated TCRs seen for DRB1 alleles and the fewest for HLA-C alleles. Because HLA typing was unavailable for some donors at each locus, only the typed subset was used in association tests. The classifier was reported to diagnose cytomegalovirus status with high specificity and sensitivity in both the original and validation cohorts. A further reported finding was that TCR beta sequences accurately predicted the HLA-A and HLA-B alleles for most subjects in the first cohort. In this cohort, only TCR beta chains were sequenced, and detectable features were limited by the absence of alpha or paired-chain data. According to a later analysis, most CMV-associated TCR beta chains appeared to be HLA-restricted, and the HLA associations seemed to be driven largely by CMV exposure. In a later analysis, some 17,000 TCR beta sequences were associated with specific HLA alleles at a false discovery rate of 0.05. Some IMGT-functional V segments, including TRBV6-2 and TRBV6-3, could not be told apart with the 87-base-pair reads, so those segments were excluded. A later genetic analysis reported fewer N-insertions in productive TCRs among donors in an Asian-associated ancestry cluster than the roughly 640-donor mean. A total of 164 TCR beta chains were listed by the study as associated with cytomegalovirus. Presence/absence analyses assumed roughly uniform sequencing depth across donors, an assumption that may not hold. Correlated functional status among segregating V segments might reflect linkage disequilibrium, but an unknown experimental factor could not be ruled out.

The cohort comprised some 700 healthy bone marrow donors. Cohort members were all nominally healthy when sampled, although unrecorded immune exposures were likely present. The donor tested CMV seronegative, placing the donor among the 300 to 400 seronegative members of the cohort. Each donor provided a peripheral blood sample, and peripheral blood mononuclear cells were used for TCR beta sequencing. The Qiagen DNeasy Blood Extraction Kit was used to extract genomic DNA from the blood cell samples. This TCR came from a man aged 25 to 45 in good health and CMV-seronegative. Source material: PBMCs. The chain is made from TRBV5-1 and TRBJ1-4, with 9 bases matching TRBD1. Read as DNA, the sequence is TGCGCCAGCAGCCGGGGACAGGGTTTTGAAAAACTGTTTTTT. The translation is CASSRGQGFEKLFF.